These 12 T cell receptor beta chains were all obtained from the same sample, sequenced in a study of cytomegalovirus exposure and HLA in healthy donors. The PCR had 60 Vbeta and 13 Jbeta primers. The repertoire was sequenced with immunoSEQ multiplex PCR; TCRdb's copy has only in-frame clones and lacks some. The sample includes some 110,000 clones, over 60% seen only once; the top ten take about 4.9%. The sequenced material came from PBMCs. The receptors come from a man younger than 40 in good health and CMV-seropositive.

V and J are TRBV11-2 and TRBJ2-3; TRBD2 aligns across 8 bases. V trimming: 5 bases; J trimming: 5 bases; junction bases outside the gene matches: 12. Germline V CDR1 and CDR2: SGHAT, FQNNGV. CDR3 length: 16 residues. The CDR3 protein is CASSPIRGGTGDTQYF. The CDR3 nucleotides read TGTGCCAGCAGCCCGATCCGGGGGGGAACTGGAGATACGCAGTATTTT. The whole variable domain, remainder taken from reference TRBV11-2 and TRBJ2-3, is EAGVAQSPRYKIIEKRQSVAFWCNPISGHATLYWYQQILGQGPKLLIQFQNNGVVDDSQLPKDRFSAERLKGVDSTLKIQPAKLEDSAVYLCASSPIRGGTGDTQYFGPGTRLTVL.

The genes are TRBV5-1 and TRBJ1-2, with 7 bases matching TRBD1. Per the germline V gene, CDR1 is SGHRS and CDR2 is YFSETQ. This CDR3 has 15 amino acids. J was trimmed by 6 bases and V by 4 bases; bases with no gene match: 12. CDR3 bases: TGCGCCAGCAGCCGAAACCAACAGGGGATAGATGGCTACACCTTC. It yields the protein CASSRNQQGIDGYTF.

The chain combines TRBV27 with TRBJ2-1, with D possibly TRBD1 on 5 matching bases. The CDR3 runs 15 residues. With 6 bases removed from V and 6 bases from J, the gap between germline ends came to 18 bases. Germline CDR1 and CDR2: MNHEY and SMNVEV (reference sequence). CDR3 in amino acids: CASSPFPRGRNEQFF. The CDR3 DNA follows: TGTGCCAGCAGCCCGTTTCCTAGGGGCCGCAATGAGCAGTTCTTC.

The V and J genes are TRBV7-6 and TRBJ2-5; D not certain. The germline gives CDR1 SGHVS, CDR2 FNYEAQ. This CDR3 comprises 12 residues. V was shortened by 8 bases and J by 3 bases, with 10 bases between the two germline ends. The CDR3 spells CASGAYEETQYF. In nucleotides, the CDR3 is TGTGCCAGCGGAGCCTATGAAGAGACCCAGTACTTC.

The chain combines TRBV5-1 with TRBJ2-2; D is possibly TRBD1 (6 bases). The CDR3 is 15 amino acids. From germline, CDR1 is SGHRS and CDR2 YFSETQ. V was shortened by 3 bases and J by 7 bases, with 16 bases between the two germline ends. Here the CDR3 DNA reads TGCGCCAGCAGCTACGTACAGGGATCCGGCGGGGAGCTGTTTTTT. It translates to CASSYVQGSGGELFF.

The chain couples TRBV9 to TRBJ1-1; 8 nucleotides align to TRBD1. V lost 4 bases to trimming and J lost 11 bases; unmatched junction nucleotides: 16. The CDR3 consists of 15 residues. Germline values: CDR1 SGDLS, CDR2 YYNGEE. The CDR3 loop is CASSQDPGGGNMAFF. DNA for the CDR3: TGTGCCAGCAGCCAAGACCCAGGGGGCGGAAATATGGCTTTCTTT.

This chain connects TRBV7-8 to TRBJ2-3; tentatively, D is TRBD1 (5 bases). Germline CDR1 is SGHVS and CDR2 is FQNEAQ. The CDR3 totals 14 residues. The V gene lost 5 bases and the J gene lost 4 bases, with 13 bases spanning the gap. CDR3 nucleotide sequence: TGTGCCAGCAGCCCCCGGACATTATCAGATACGCAGTATTTT. Translated: CASSPRTLSDTQYF.

The genes are TRBV27 and TRBJ1-5; 7 bases match TRBD1. The CDR3 runs 18 residues. J was trimmed by 4 bases and V by 0 bases; bases with no gene match: 12. CDR1 and CDR2 from the germline V gene are MNHEY and SMNVEV (reference sequence). This chain's CDR3 is CASSLSWGVGTANQPQHF. The CDR3 nucleotides are TGTGCCAGCAGTTTATCCTGGGGGGTAGGGACAGCAAATCAGCCCCAGCATTTT.

The chain carries TRBV9 and TRBJ2-1; 9 nucleotides line up with TRBD2. This CDR3 comprises 18 residues. Germline trimming cut 0 bases from V and 7 bases from J; bases unmatched to any gene: 14. Germline loops: CDR1 SGDLS, CDR2 YYNGEE. CDR3 DNA: TGTGCCAGCAGCGTAGGGGGATGGGGCGGGGGGGCCGATAATGAGCAGTTCTTC. Protein product: CASSVGGWGGGADNEQFF.

V and J are TRBV2 and TRBJ2-3; tentatively, D is TRBD2 (5 bases). Between the trimmed V and J ends, which lost 5 bases and 4 bases, there was a span of 13 bases. From germline, CDR1 is SNHLY and CDR2 FYNNEI. CDR3 size: 14 residues. DNA of the CDR3: TGTGCCAGCAGTCCTACACTGAGGGCAGATACGCAGTATTTT. Its protein is CASSPTLRADTQYF.

The rearrangement links TRBV6-1 to TRBJ1-1; D is possibly TRBD1 (5 bases). The germline CDR1 and CDR2 sequences are MNHNS and SASEGT. The germline V and J ends were trimmed by 6 bases and 2 bases, with 10 bases remaining between them. The CDR3 consists of 13 residues. As DNA, the CDR3 is TGTGCCAGCAGAGGGGTCTTCAACACTGAAGCTTTCTTT. Protein product: CASRGVFNTEAFF.

This clone was detected only a few times. The CDR3 spells CASSPILASPLHF. CDR3 sequence (DNA): TGTGCCAGCAGCCCCATCTTAGCTTCACCCCTCCACTTT. The chain recombines TRBV6-1 with TRBJ1-6; the D is unclear. This CDR3 spans 13 amino acids. Deletions cut 6 bases from V and 9 bases from J, with 12 bases between. Germline loops: CDR1 MNHNS, CDR2 SASEGT.